A single sample gave rise to the 9 T cell receptor beta chains below, sequenced in a study of blood T cell repertoires in COVID-19. Sequencing used immunoSEQ multiplex PCR; TCRdb keeps in-frame clones, though not all of them. The sample has about 170,000 clones; less than 90% are singletons. The sequenced sample consisted of peripheral blood. These receptors all stem from a woman in her sixties with COVID-19, enrolled during active disease.

The chain couples TRBV11-3 to TRBJ2-7, with TRBD1 identical over 10 bases. Trimming at V came to 6 bases and at J to 4 bases, leaving 21 bases not matched to a gene. Germline lookup yields CDR1 SGHNT and CDR2 YENEEA. This CDR3 spans 19 amino acids. The CDR3 DNA reads TGTGCCAGCAGATTCCTTTTAGGGTCCGGGACAGGGGTCCCTTACGAGCAGTACTTC. This gives the protein CASRFLLGSGTGVPYEQYF.

The chain combines TRBV12-3 or TRBV12-4 with TRBJ1-1, with a weak D call TRBD1 (6 bases). V was trimmed by 6 bases and J by 4 bases, leaving 9 bases between them. The length of the CDR3 is 12 residues. The CDR3 coding sequence is TGTGCCAGCAGGGCAGGGGTCACTGAAGCTTTCTTT. Its translation: CASRAGVTEAFF.

The J gene is TRBJ1-1, the V gene TRBV27, with 9 bases fitting TRBD1. Germline V lookup: CDR1 MNHEY, CDR2 SMNVEV (reference sequence). V gave up 5 bases and J gave up 7 bases; unmatched junction bases: 14. This CDR3 contains 16 residues. The CDR3 here is CASSRPPGQGNLEAFF. The CDR3 DNA is TGTGCCAGCAGTCGCCCTCCGGGACAGGGAAACCTTGAAGCTTTCTTT.

This chain joins TRBV7-2 and TRBJ2-7, with TRBD2 matching 8 bases. This CDR3 has 16 amino acids. After removal of 0 bases from V and 7 bases from J, the junction contained 11 bases not matched to a gene. From germline, CDR1 is SGHTA and CDR2 FQGNSA. The CDR3 region is CASSLAPAGAPGEQYF. CDR3 DNA sequence: TGTGCCAGCAGCTTAGCCCCAGCGGGGGCCCCGGGGGAGCAGTACTTC.

The rearrangement links TRBV18 to TRBJ2-3; the match to TRBD1 covers 8 bases. This CDR3 has 15 amino acids. V was pared by 2 bases and J by 5 bases, with 6 bases of the junction left unmatched. Germline loops: CDR1 KGHSH, CDR2 LQKENI. CDR3 bases: TGTGCCAGCTCACCAGGGACAGGATTAGGAGATACGCAGTATTTT. This encodes CASSPGTGLGDTQYF.

This clone came up once. The chain links TRBV7-2 to TRBJ1-5; a weak D match, TRBD1 (5 bases). The CDR3 runs 15 residues. Germline CDR1 is SGHTA and CDR2 is FQGNSA. V shed 6 bases and J shed 4 bases, with 16 bases lying between them. The CDR3 DNA reads as TGTGCCAGCAGACCCACAGGTCCAGCGAATCAGCCCCAGCATTTT. Protein product: CASRPTGPANQPQHF.

The chain carries TRBV29-1 and TRBJ2-1, with a possible D match to TRBD1 (5 bases). The CDR3 has 12 residues. The ends were cut back, 3 bases at V and 8 bases at J, with 11 bases in the middle. CDR1 and CDR2 (germline): SQVTM, ANQGSEA. The CDR3: CSVDWGRDEQFF. The CDR3 DNA is TGCAGCGTTGACTGGGGCCGGGATGAGCAGTTCTTC.

This clone came up once. The chain employs TRBV7-8 and TRBJ1-2, with D tentatively TRBD1 (5 bases). With 2 bases removed from V and 7 bases from J, the gap between germline ends came to 11 bases. The V gene's germline CDR1 is SGHVS and CDR2 FQNEAQ. The CDR3 runs 13 residues. CDR3 nucleotide sequence: TGTGCCAGCAGCTTAAACGGGGGAGGTGGCTACACCTTC. Protein: CASSLNGGGGYTF.

V gene TRBV10-3 combines with J gene TRBJ1-1; D is possibly TRBD1 (5 bases). Germline lookup yields CDR1 ENHRY and CDR2 SYGVKD. This CDR3 is 14 amino acids long. V was trimmed by 6 bases and J by 7 bases, leaving 18 bases between them. The CDR3 nucleotides are TGTGCCATCAGGGGGCACCCCCCAAGCTATGAAGCTTTCTTT. Translation gives CAIRGHPPSYEAFF.